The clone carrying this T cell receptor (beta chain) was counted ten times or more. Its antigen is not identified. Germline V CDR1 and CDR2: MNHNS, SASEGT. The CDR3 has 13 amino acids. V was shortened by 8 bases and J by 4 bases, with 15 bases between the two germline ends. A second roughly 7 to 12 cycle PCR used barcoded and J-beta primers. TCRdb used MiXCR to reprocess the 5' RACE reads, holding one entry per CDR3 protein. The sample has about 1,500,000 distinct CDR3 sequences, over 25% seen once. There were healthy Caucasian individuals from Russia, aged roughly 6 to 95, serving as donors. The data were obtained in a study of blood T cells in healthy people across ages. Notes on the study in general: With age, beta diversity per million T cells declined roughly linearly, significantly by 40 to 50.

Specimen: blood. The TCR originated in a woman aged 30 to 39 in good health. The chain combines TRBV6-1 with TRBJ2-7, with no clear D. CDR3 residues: CASRPIARYEQYF. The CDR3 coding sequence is TGTGCCAGCCGACCTATCGCGCGGTACGAGCAGTACTTC.